One sample yielded the 22 T cell receptor beta chains listed below, sequenced in a study of cytomegalovirus exposure and HLA in healthy donors. The table came from immunoSEQ multiplex PCR; TCRdb's copy has only in-frame clones and leaves some out. The data contain 200,000 or so clones, more than 80% of them singletons. Sequenced: PBMCs. These receptors came from a man younger than 30 in good health and CMV-seropositive.

The chain joins TRBV28 to TRBJ1-2; 9 nucleotides match TRBD1. J was trimmed by 1 base and V by 6 bases; bases with no gene match: 3. The CDR3 sequence is 14 residues long. CDR1 and CDR2 (germline): MDHEN, SYDVKM. The CDR3 nucleotides read TGTGCCAGCAGGAGACAGGGGGATAACTATGGCTACACCTTC. This translates into CASRRQGDNYGYTF.

This clone was found a few times. The chain combines TRBV28 with TRBJ2-7, with 7 bases lining up with TRBD2. The V and J ends lost 4 bases and 7 bases, in that order; junction bases with no gene match: 7. CDR3 length: 13 residues. Germline values: CDR1 MDHEN, CDR2 SYDVKM. The CDR3 reads CASSSPGLKEQYF. In DNA form, the CDR3 reads TGTGCCAGCAGTTCCCCGGGACTAAAAGAGCAGTACTTC.

This clone was picked up one time. The gene calls are TRBV30 and TRBJ1-3; D remains ambiguous. The CDR3 totals 13 residues. Looked up from germline, CDR1 is GTSNPN and CDR2 is SVGIG (reference sequence). Between the trimmed V and J ends, which lost 5 bases and 0 bases, there was a span of 8 bases. The CDR3 DNA is TGTGCCTGGGGAGGGAGCTCTGGAAACACCATATATTTT. This codes for CAWGGSSGNTIYF.

This clone was recorded once. The CDR3, as DNA: TGTGCCAGCAGAAGACAGGGGGCCTACGAGCAGTACTTC. This gives the protein CASRRQGAYEQYF. The chain recombines TRBV2 with TRBJ2-7; TRBD1 matches 9 bases. V was clipped by 6 bases and J by 2 bases; unmatched bases: 2. There are 13 residues in the CDR3. Germline V CDR1 and CDR2: SNHLY, FYNNEI. Full variable domain (remainder filled in from reference TRBV2 and TRBJ2-7): EPEVTQTPSHQVTQMGQEVILRCVPISNHLYFYWYRQILGQKVEFLVSFYNNEISEKSEIFDDQFSVERPDGSNFTLKIRSTKLEDSAMYFCASRRQGAYEQYFGPGTRLTVT.

The rearrangement links TRBV7-9 to TRBJ1-3; unclear D gene. Germline V gene lookup returns CDR1 SEHNR and CDR2 FQNEAQ (reference sequence). Trimming left V 1 base short and J 1 base short, with 5 bases between. CDR3 size: 14 residues. CDR3 in amino acids: CASSLGASGNTIYF. For the CDR3, the DNA is TGTGCCAGCAGCTTAGGGGCATCTGGAAACACCATATATTTT.

The CDR3 bases are TGTGCCAGCAGCAAGGACAGGGCCCGGGCCCAGTACTTC. It encodes CASSKDRARAQYF. V and J are TRBV7-6 and TRBJ2-5, with TRBD1 matching 8 bases. V shed 5 bases and J 9 bases; nucleotides not matched to a gene: 8. This CDR3 is 13 amino acids long. Germline-derived CDR1 and CDR2 are SGHVS and FNYEAQ.

The chain couples TRBV7-9 to TRBJ2-1; the D gene is possibly TRBD2 (6 bases). The CDR3 sequence is 14 residues long. Trimming removed 6 bases from V and 7 bases from J, with 16 bases in between. Germline loops: CDR1 SEHNR, CDR2 FQNEAQ (reference sequence). The CDR3 DNA reads TGTGCCAGCAGTCCCGGACTATCCCAGAATGAGCAGTTCTTC. Amino acids: CASSPGLSQNEQFF.

This clone has only one observation. CDR3 nucleotide sequence: TGTGCCTGGAGTCTGAAGGGGGACCTTCGTCGTGGCATTCAGTACTTC. It codes for CAWSLKGDLRRGIQYF. The V gene is TRBV30, the J gene TRBJ2-4; tentative D call: TRBD1 (6 bases). Per germline, CDR1 GTSNPN and CDR2 SVGIG (reference sequence). The CDR3 loop spans 16 amino acids. V was shortened by 2 bases and J by 9 bases, with 23 bases between the two germline ends. Variable domain in full (rest from reference TRBV30 and TRBJ2-4): SQTIHQWPATLVQPVGSPLSLECTVEGTSNPNLYWYRQAAGRGLQLLFYSVGIGQISSEVPQNLSASRPQDRQFILSSKKLLLSDSGFYLCAWSLKGDLRRGIQYFGAGTRLSVL.

The chain uses TRBV9 and TRBJ2-5; TRBD2 agrees at 11 bases. The germline gives CDR1 SGDLS, CDR2 YYNGEE. Losses at the gene ends were 4 bases for V and 5 bases for J; bases not matched to a gene: 10. The CDR3 has 16 residues. CDR3 region: CASSKVAGGPEETQYF. The CDR3 DNA is TGTGCCAGCAGCAAAGTAGCGGGAGGGCCGGAGGAGACCCAGTACTTC.

The chain couples TRBV28 to TRBJ2-7, with no clear D. The V end lost 5 bases, the J end lost 4 bases, and 9 bases lay between the germline ends. Per the germline V gene, CDR1 is MDHEN and CDR2 is SYDVKM. This CDR3 has 12 residues. For the CDR3, the DNA is TGTGCCAGCAGTAGAACAGAGTACGAGCAGTACTTC. This encodes CASSRTEYEQYF.

The rearrangement joins TRBV7-8 to TRBJ1-5, with D possibly being TRBD1 (6 bases). CDR3 length equals 15 residues. The germline V and J ends were trimmed by 5 bases and 3 bases, with 14 bases remaining between them. In germline, CDR1 is SGHVS, CDR2 FQNEAQ. The CDR3 reads CASSVLQGSNQPQHF. CDR3 nucleotide sequence: TGTGCCAGCAGCGTATTGCAGGGGTCCAATCAGCCCCAGCATTTT.

The gene calls are TRBV2 and TRBJ2-7; 7 bases match TRBD1. Germline-derived CDR1 and CDR2 are SNHLY and FYNNEI. CDR3 length: 15 amino acids. V was pared by 8 bases and J by 2 bases, with 12 bases of the junction left unmatched. The CDR3 sequence: CASRTGQAGAYEQYF. CDR3 nucleotides: TGTGCCAGCCGAACAGGACAGGCTGGCGCCTACGAGCAGTACTTC.

This clone appeared a few times. This chain uses TRBV19 with TRBJ2-7, with a tentative D call TRBD2 (6 bases). Trimming left V 7 bases short and J 2 bases short, with 15 bases between. CDR1 is LNHDA and CDR2 is SQIVND in the germline V gene (reference sequence). CDR3 length equals 14 residues. The DNA of the CDR3 is TGTGCCAGTATCGGGAGACAGATAGCCTACGAGCAGTACTTC. Translated: CASIGRQIAYEQYF.

CDR3 nucleotides: TGTGCCAGCAGCTTGGACAGGGAAGGCACTGAAGCTTTCTTT. As protein: CASSLDREGTEAFF. The rearrangement links TRBV7-8 to TRBJ1-1, with 8 bases identical to TRBD1. The CDR3 has 14 amino acids. Germline V gene sequence: CDR1 SGHVS, CDR2 FQNEAQ. Trimming cost V 3 bases and J 4 bases; bases outside gene matches: 4.

The J gene is TRBJ1-4, the V gene TRBV19, with TRBD1 matching 9 bases. With 2 bases clipped from V and 1 base from J, the junction kept 2 bases outside the gene matches. Germline CDR1 LNHDA, CDR2 SQIVND (reference sequence). The CDR3 contains 16 residues. CDR3 bases: TGTGCCAGTAGTATAACAGGGGGCGGAACTAATGAAAAACTGTTTTTT. It yields the protein CASSITGGGTNEKLFF.

The rearrangement joins TRBV5-4 to TRBJ1-4, with D hard to call. V lost 0 bases and J 5 bases, leaving 8 bases between the germline ends. Germline CDR1 and CDR2: SGHNT and YYREEE (reference sequence). This CDR3 is 14 amino acids long. The CDR3 sequence: CASSLGLLNEKLFF. The CDR3 nucleotides are TGTGCCAGCAGCTTGGGTCTTTTGAATGAAAAACTGTTTTTT.

CDR3 amino acids: CASSPLAGGPVNEQFF. The DNA of the CDR3 is TGTGCCAGCAGTCCCTTAGCGGGAGGGCCCGTCAATGAGCAGTTCTTC. V is TRBV14 and J is TRBJ2-1, with 11 bases identical to TRBD2. The germline V gene encodes CDR1 SGHDN and CDR2 FVKESK. The CDR3 runs to 16 residues. With 6 bases clipped from V and 6 bases from J, the junction kept 10 bases outside the gene matches.

The chain joins TRBV27 to TRBJ1-3, with D hard to call. This CDR3 spans 14 amino acids. The V gene's germline CDR1 is MNHEY and CDR2 SMNVEV (reference sequence). Trimming took off 2 bases at V and 0 bases at J, with 5 bases between the two ends. The DNA for the CDR3 is TGTGCCAGCAGTTTAACCTACTCTGGAAACACCATATATTTT. Protein: CASSLTYSGNTIYF.

This sequence joins TRBV7-9 and TRBJ1-2; 7 bases agree with TRBD1. The CDR3 has 14 amino acids. J was trimmed by 7 bases and V by 5 bases; bases with no gene match: 10. Looked up from germline, CDR1 is SEHNR and CDR2 is FQNEAQ (reference sequence). The CDR3 DNA reads as TGTGCCAGCAGCCCCTTAGACAGGGACTCTGGCTACACCTTC. It codes for CASSPLDRDSGYTF.

The chain combines TRBV28 with TRBJ1-2, with D perhaps TRBD1 (6 bases). The CDR3 consists of 12 residues. V was pared by 10 bases and J by 5 bases, with 14 bases between. CDR1 is MDHEN and CDR2 is SYDVKM in the germline V gene. Here the CDR3 reads CATIYQGYGYTF. The DNA for the CDR3 is TGTGCCACCATTTATCAGGGGTATGGCTACACCTTC.

The V and J genes are TRBV5-6 and TRBJ2-3, with 7 nucleotides matching TRBD2. V trimming: 4 bases; J trimming: 0 bases; junction bases outside the gene matches: 5. Germline V gene data show CDR1 as SGHDT and CDR2 as YYEEEE. The length of the CDR3 is 15 residues. The CDR3 region is CASSLLATSTDTQYF. The CDR3 bases are TGTGCCAGCAGCCTACTAGCGACCAGCACAGATACGCAGTATTTT.

The chain joins TRBV27 to TRBJ2-7; 8 bases match TRBD1. The CDR3 runs 13 residues. V lost 3 bases, J lost 6 bases, and 4 bases stayed unmatched. Per germline, CDR1 MNHEY and CDR2 SMNVEV (reference sequence). CDR3 nucleotides: TGTGCCAGCAGTTTGCTCGACAGGGGCGAGCAGTACTTC. Its translation: CASSLLDRGEQYF.